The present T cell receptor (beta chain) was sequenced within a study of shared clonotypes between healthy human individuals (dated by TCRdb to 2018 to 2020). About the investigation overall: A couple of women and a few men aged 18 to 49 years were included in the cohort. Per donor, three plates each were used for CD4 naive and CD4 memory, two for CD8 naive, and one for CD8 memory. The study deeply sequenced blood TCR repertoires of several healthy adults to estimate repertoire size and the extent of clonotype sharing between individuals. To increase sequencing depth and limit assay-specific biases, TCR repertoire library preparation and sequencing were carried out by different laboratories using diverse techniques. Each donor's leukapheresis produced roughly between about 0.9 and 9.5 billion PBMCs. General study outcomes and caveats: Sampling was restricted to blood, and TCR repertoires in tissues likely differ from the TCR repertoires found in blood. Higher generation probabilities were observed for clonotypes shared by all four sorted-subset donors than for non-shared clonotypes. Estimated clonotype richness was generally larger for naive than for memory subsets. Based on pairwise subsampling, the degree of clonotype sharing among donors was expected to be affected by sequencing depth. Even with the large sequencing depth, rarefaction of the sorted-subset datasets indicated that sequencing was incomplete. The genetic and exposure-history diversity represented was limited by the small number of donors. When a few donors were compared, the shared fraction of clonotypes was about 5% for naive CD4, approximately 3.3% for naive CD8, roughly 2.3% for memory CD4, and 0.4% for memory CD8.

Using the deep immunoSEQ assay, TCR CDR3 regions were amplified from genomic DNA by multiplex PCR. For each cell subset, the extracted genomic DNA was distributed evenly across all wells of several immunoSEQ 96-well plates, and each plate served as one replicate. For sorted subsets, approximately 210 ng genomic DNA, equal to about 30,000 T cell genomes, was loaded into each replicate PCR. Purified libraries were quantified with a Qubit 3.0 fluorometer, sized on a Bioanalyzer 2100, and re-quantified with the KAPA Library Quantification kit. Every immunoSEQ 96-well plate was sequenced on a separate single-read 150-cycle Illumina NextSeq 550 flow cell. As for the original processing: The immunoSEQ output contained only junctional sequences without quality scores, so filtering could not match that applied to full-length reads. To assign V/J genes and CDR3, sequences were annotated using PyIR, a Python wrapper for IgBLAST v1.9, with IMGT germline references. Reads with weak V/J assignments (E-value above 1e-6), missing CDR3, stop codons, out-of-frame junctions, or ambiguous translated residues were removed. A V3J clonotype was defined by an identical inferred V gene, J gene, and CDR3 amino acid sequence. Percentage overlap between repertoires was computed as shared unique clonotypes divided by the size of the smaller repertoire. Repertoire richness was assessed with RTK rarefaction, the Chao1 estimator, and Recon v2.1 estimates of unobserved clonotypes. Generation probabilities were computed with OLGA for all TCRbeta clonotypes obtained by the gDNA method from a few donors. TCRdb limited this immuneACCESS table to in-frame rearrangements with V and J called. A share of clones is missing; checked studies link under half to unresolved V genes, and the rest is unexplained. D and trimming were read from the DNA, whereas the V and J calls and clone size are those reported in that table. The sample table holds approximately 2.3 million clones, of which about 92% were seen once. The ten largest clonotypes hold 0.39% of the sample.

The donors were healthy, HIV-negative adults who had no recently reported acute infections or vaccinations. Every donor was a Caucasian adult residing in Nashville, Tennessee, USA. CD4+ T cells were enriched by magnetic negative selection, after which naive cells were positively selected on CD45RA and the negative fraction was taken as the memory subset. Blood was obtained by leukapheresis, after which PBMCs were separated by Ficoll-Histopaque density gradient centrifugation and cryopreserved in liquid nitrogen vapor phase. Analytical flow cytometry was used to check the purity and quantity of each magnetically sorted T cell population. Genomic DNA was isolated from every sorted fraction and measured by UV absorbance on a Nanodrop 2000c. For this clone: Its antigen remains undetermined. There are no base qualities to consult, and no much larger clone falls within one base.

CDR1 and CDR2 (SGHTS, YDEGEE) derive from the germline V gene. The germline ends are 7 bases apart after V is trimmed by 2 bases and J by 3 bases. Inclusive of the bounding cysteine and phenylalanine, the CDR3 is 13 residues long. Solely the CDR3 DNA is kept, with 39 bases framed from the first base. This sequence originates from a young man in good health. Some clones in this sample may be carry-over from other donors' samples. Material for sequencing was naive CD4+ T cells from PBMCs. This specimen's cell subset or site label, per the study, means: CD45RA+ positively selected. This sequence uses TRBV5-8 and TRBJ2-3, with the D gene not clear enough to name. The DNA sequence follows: TGTGCCAGCAGCTTTCCCAGGACAGATACGCAGTATTTT. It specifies CASSFPRTDTQYF. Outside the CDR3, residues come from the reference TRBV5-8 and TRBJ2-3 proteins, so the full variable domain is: EAGVTQSPTHLIKTRGQQATLRCSPISGHTSVYWYQQALGLGLQFLLWYDEGEERNRGNFPPRFSGRQFPNYSSELNVNALELEDSALYLCASSFPRTDTQYFGPGTRLTVL.